A selection of T cell receptor beta chains follows, all from one sample in a study of cytomegalovirus exposure and HLA in healthy donors. Clones were read by immunoSEQ multiplex PCR, and TCRdb kept only the in-frame ones, dropping some. Among 100,000 to 150,000 clones listed, about two thirds were seen once. Sequencing input: PBMCs. Receptor source: a man aged 60 to 69 in good health and CMV-seropositive. Both conserved end residues are trimmed from each CDR3. The size entry is marked missing in some rows and otherwise reads once, few, many or a size class.

J gene: TRBJ1-2
clone size: few
V gene: TRBV18
CDR3 protein: ASSPAPLGGGYT

J gene: TRBJ1-2
clone size: -
V gene: TRBV14
CDR3 protein: ASSQDLGGGYT

J gene: TRBJ1-2
clone size: -
V gene: TRBV7-2
CDR3 protein: ASSLGPDRVGYT

J gene: TRBJ2-7
clone size: -
V gene: TRBV5-1
CDR3 protein: ASSGPDRGGEQY

J gene: TRBJ1-2
clone size: once
V gene: TRBV25-1
CDR3 protein: ASSDFYGYT

J gene: TRBJ1-3
clone size: -
V gene: TRBV5-1
CDR3 protein: ASSLDADRTTIY

J gene: TRBJ1-5
clone size: -
V gene: TRBV27
CDR3 protein: ASSSRRGTTPQH

J gene: TRBJ2-7
clone size: few
V gene: TRBV5-6
CDR3 protein: ASSLELAGSYEQY

J gene: TRBJ1-2
clone size: -
V gene: TRBV5-4
CDR3 protein: ASSRGGGQGWNGYT

J gene: TRBJ1-5
clone size: -
V gene: TRBV19
CDR3 protein: ASTATGGARNQPQH

J gene: TRBJ2-5
clone size: -
V gene: TRBV11-2
CDR3 protein: ASSARTSGQETQY

J gene: TRBJ2-2
clone size: -
V gene: TRBV5-6
CDR3 protein: ASSSTGRWNTGELF

J gene: TRBJ2-3
clone size: -
V gene: TRBV5-1
CDR3 protein: ASSPSLAGDPRARY

J gene: TRBJ2-7
clone size: many
V gene: TRBV7-8
CDR3 protein: ASTEALAGGFYEQY

J gene: TRBJ2-7
clone size: -
V gene: TRBV2
CDR3 protein: ASSADRISYEQY

J gene: TRBJ1-6
clone size: once
V gene: TRBV2
CDR3 protein: ASSERLANSPLH

J gene: TRBJ1-6
clone size: -
V gene: TRBV5-5
CDR3 protein: ASSANPQGHSPLH

J gene: TRBJ1-6
clone size: -
V gene: TRBV2
CDR3 protein: ASSVRFPYNSPLH

J gene: TRBJ1-2
clone size: -
V gene: TRBV7-9
CDR3 protein: ASSLAGRGNRGYGYT

J gene: TRBJ2-7
clone size: once
V gene: TRBV9
CDR3 protein: ASSVGQGYYEQY

J gene: TRBJ2-7
clone size: -
V gene: TRBV4-1
CDR3 protein: ASSQDWQDEQY

J gene: TRBJ1-1
clone size: -
V gene: TRBV5-4
CDR3 protein: ASSWSGRPNTEAF

J gene: TRBJ1-4
clone size: -
V gene: TRBV6-6
CDR3 protein: ASSYGHNEKLF

J gene: TRBJ2-7
clone size: -
V gene: TRBV27
CDR3 protein: ASRLSGNTYEQY

J gene: TRBJ1-6
clone size: once
V gene: TRBV30
CDR3 protein: AWSLLIRESPLH